The clone carrying this TCR beta chain appeared once. These data belong to a study of control samples from healthy donors and cancer patients. J gave up 4 bases and V 3 bases, and 10 bases lay outside the gene matches. The CDR3 contains 16 residues. The germline V gene encodes CDR1 SGHRS and CDR2 YFSETQ. Assay: immunoSEQ multiplex PCR; the TCRdb copy retains only in-frame clones and omits some. The sample lists roughly 400,000 clones; about nine tenths were seen once. This sequence originates from a man aged 40-49 years with head and neck cancer. The chain has TRBV5-1 and TRBJ2-7; 10 positions match TRBD2. Sequencing input: PBMCs. DNA of the CDR3: TGCGCCAGCAGCTCAACCCGGGATAGCGGGAGGTACGAGCAGTACTTC. It translates to CASSSTRDSGRYEQYF. Filled out from reference TRBV5-1 and TRBJ2-7, the complete variable domain reads KAGVTQTPRYLIKTRGQQVTLSCSPISGHRSVSWYQQTPGQGLQFLFEYFSETQRNKGNFPGRFSGRQFSNSRSEMNVSTLELGDSALYLCASSSTRDSGRYEQYFGPGTRLTVT.